These T cell receptor beta chains were read from a single sample in a study of T-cell reconstitution after alpha-beta-depleted transplantation in children. TCRdb redid the calling of the PCR reads with MiXCR, one entry per CDR3 protein. The sample holds fewer than 350,000 distinct CDR3 sequences; less than 9.5% are singletons and the top ten take about 8.2%. Sequencing was performed on peripheral blood, taken 360 days after TCRalphabeta/CD19-depleted stem cell transplant. The source is a female patient aged 2 to 10 who had a stem cell transplant for Fanconi anemia, so the T cells may come from the graft donor. The CDR3 runs from the conserved cysteine through the conserved F or W. A D gene is named only where the DNA matches it firmly. Clone size is given for some rows only: seen once, a few or many times, or a class if the clone is expanded.

cdr3_nt,cdr3_aa,clone_size,j_call,v_call,d_call
TGCAGTGCTAGAGATAACGGCAACAATGAGCAGTTCTTC,CSARDNGNNEQFF,many,TRBJ2-1,TRBV20-1,.
TGTGCCAGCAGCTTCCGGGACGCCAACTACGAGCAGTACTTC,CASSFRDANYEQYF,many,TRBJ2-7,TRBV11-2,.
TGTGCCAGCAGCCAAGATACGATACTGTTGGGGGCACTCTCCACAGATACGCAGTATTTT,CASSQDTILLGALSTDTQYF,.,TRBJ2-3,TRBV4-2,.
TGTGCCAGCAGCTTAGTGCCCAGGCTGTTCTACGAGCAGTACTTC,CASSLVPRLFYEQYF,few,TRBJ2-7,TRBV7-8,.
TGTGCCAGCAGTTGGGGGCGGCGGGAGAGTGAAAAACTGTTTTTT,CASSWGRRESEKLFF,few,TRBJ1-4,TRBV27,.
TGTGCCAGCAGTTACTCGGGGGGGCGGAAATATACGCAGTATTTT,CASSYSGGRKYTQYF,many,TRBJ2-3,TRBV6-5,.
TGTGCCACCAGTGACCCAGACACCTACGAGCAGTACTTC,CATSDPDTYEQYF,.,TRBJ2-7,TRBV24-1,.
TGTGCCAGCAGCCAAGATCGCGGGAGTGCCCCCTACGAGCAGTACTTC,CASSQDRGSAPYEQYF,many,TRBJ2-7,TRBV4-2,TRBD2
TGTGCCAGCAGCAAATCCTATCCGAACACTGAAGCTTTCTTT,CASSKSYPNTEAFF,few,TRBJ1-1,TRBV11-2,.
TGTGCCATCGGAGTGCGGGGTCTAGCGGGGGGGAACACCGGGGAGCTGTTTTTT,CAIGVRGLAGGNTGELFF,many,TRBJ2-2,TRBV10-3,TRBD2
TGTGCCAGCACGGAGAGTACGGGGCGCGCGACTGAAGCTTTCTTT,CASTESTGRATEAFF,few,TRBJ1-1,TRBV18,.
TGTGCCAGCGGGGGCAGGGGGATGAGCTCCTATAATTCACCCCTCCACTTT,CASGGRGMSSYNSPLHF,many,TRBJ1-6,TRBV12-3/TRBV12-4,TRBD1
TGTGCCAGCAGTTATGACAGCCTCCCCTCTGGGGCCAACGTCCTGACTTTC,CASSYDSLPSGANVLTF,few,TRBJ2-6,TRBV6-5,.
TGTGCCAGCAGCTTAGATGGCAGGGGTTGGACCGGGGAGCTGTTTTTT,CASSLDGRGWTGELFF,few,TRBJ2-2,TRBV7-9,.
TGCGCCAGCAGCTTGGAAATCGGGGAAAATGGCTACACCTTC,CASSLEIGENGYTF,.,TRBJ1-2,TRBV5-1,.
TGTGCCAGCAGTTTATTAGGGTCTACTTACGAGCAGTACTTC,CASSLLGSTYEQYF,few,TRBJ2-7,TRBV27,.
TGTGCCAGCGGAGCGGGCAATCAGCCCCAGCATTTT,CASGAGNQPQHF,few,TRBJ1-5,TRBV5-6,.
TGCGCCAGCAGCTTGGGGCTCCTGGGCGGCTACACCTTC,CASSLGLLGGYTF,.,TRBJ1-2,TRBV5-1,.
TGTGCCATTTCGCTCTCTGGAAACACCATATATTTT,CAISLSGNTIYF,few,TRBJ1-3,TRBV7-2,.
TGTGCCAGCAGCCAAGGGAACTATTTCACCGGGGAGCTGTTTTTT,CASSQGNYFTGELFF,few,TRBJ2-2,TRBV3-1,.
TGCAGTGCTATACAGGGCCTCATGAACACTGAAGCTTTCTTT,CSAIQGLMNTEAFF,many,TRBJ1-1,TRBV20-1,.
TGTGCCAGCAGCTTAGATATCGGGAGGGCAAACATTCAGTACTTC,CASSLDIGRANIQYF,many,TRBJ2-4,TRBV7-9,TRBD2
TGTGCCAGCAGTGAACCGTGGCCTGCGGGCGACACCTTC,CASSEPWPAGDTF,.,TRBJ1-2,TRBV2,.
TGCGCCAGCAATCCCCGGACAGGGGGTACCTACAATGAGCAGTTCTTC,CASNPRTGGTYNEQFF,many,TRBJ2-1,TRBV10-2,TRBD1
TGTGCCAGCAGCTTAGCGGGGGGACTTCAGCCCCAGCATTTT,CASSLAGGLQPQHF,many,TRBJ1-5,TRBV11-2,.
TGCAGTGCTGTCGACAGGGTTGCCACCGGGGAGCTGTTTTTT,CSAVDRVATGELFF,many,TRBJ2-2,TRBV20-1,TRBD1
TGTGCCAGCAGCTTAGCGGAGGCGGGGTCTTACAATGAGCAGTTCTTC,CASSLAEAGSYNEQFF,many,TRBJ2-1,TRBV7-6,.
TGTGCCACCAGTCATCGGACAGGGTACACAGATACGCAGTATTTT,CATSHRTGYTDTQYF,many,TRBJ2-3,TRBV24-1,TRBD1
TGTGCCAGCAGCTGGGGGGGGTCCAAAAACATTCAGTACTTC,CASSWGGSKNIQYF,many,TRBJ2-4,TRBV7-6,TRBD2
TGCGCCAGCAGCCAAGTAGCGGGGGCATTCACAGATACGCAGTATTTT,CASSQVAGAFTDTQYF,many,TRBJ2-3,TRBV4-1,TRBD2
TGTGCCAGCGCGAGGCGGACTAGCAATCAGCCCCAGCATTTT,CASARRTSNQPQHF,many,TRBJ1-5,TRBV28,.
TGCAGTGCTACTACACGCCAGGGCCGGTTGACCTACGAGCAGTACTTC,CSATTRQGRLTYEQYF,many,TRBJ2-7,TRBV20-1,.
TGTGCCAGCAGTGAACTGGGACAGGCGGTTTCACCCCTCCACTTT,CASSELGQAVSPLHF,few,TRBJ1-6,TRBV2,TRBD1
TGTGCCAGCAGTGGAGGTGCGTCCTCGCAGTACTTC,CASSGGASSQYF,few,TRBJ2-7,TRBV2,.
TGCAGTGCCCAGACCAGAACCTATGGCTACACCTTC,CSAQTRTYGYTF,few,TRBJ1-2,TRBV20-1,.
TGTGCCAGCAGCTTAGTTGGGCACCGCAATTCTTTCTCCTACGAGCAGTACTTC,CASSLVGHRNSFSYEQYF,.,TRBJ2-7,TRBV11-2,.
TGTGCCAGCGGGTTCGGGGCAGGGGAGATTTGCGAGCAGTACTTC,CASGFGAGEICEQYF,.,TRBJ2-7,TRBV14,.
TGTGCCCTGGGGGCTAGCGACTACACAGATACGCAGTATTTT,CALGASDYTDTQYF,many,TRBJ2-3,TRBV7-2,.
TGTGCCACATCGGACTTGCCGAGTCGGGAGCAGTACTTC,CATSDLPSREQYF,many,TRBJ2-7,TRBV3-1,.
TGCAGTGCTAGTTCCCCTGGACAGGGGGCTCATCAGCCCCAGCATTTT,CSASSPGQGAHQPQHF,.,TRBJ1-5,TRBV20-1,TRBD1
TGTGCCTGGAGTAAGGGGGAGCTGTTTTTT,CAWSKGELFF,.,TRBJ2-2,TRBV30,.
TGTGCCAGCAGCTTAGACGGGGGCGATACGCAGTATTTT,CASSLDGGDTQYF,.,TRBJ2-3,TRBV11-2,.
TGTGCCAGCAGTGTAGCGGGGGTCTACGAGCAGTACTTC,CASSVAGVYEQYF,many,TRBJ2-7,TRBV25-1,TRBD2
TGTGCCAGCAACCAACTGGAGCCTCTATTTAATGAGCAGTTCTTC,CASNQLEPLFNEQFF,many,TRBJ2-1,TRBV7-9,.
TGTGCCAGCAGCGTACTAGCGGGGGGCCAAGAGACCCAGTACTTC,CASSVLAGGQETQYF,many,TRBJ2-5,TRBV25-1,TRBD2
TGTGCCAGCAGCCCCCCGGGACAGGGTCTTTATTCCTACAATGAGCAGTTCTTC,CASSPPGQGLYSYNEQFF,few,TRBJ2-1,TRBV27,TRBD1
TGTGCCAGCAGCTTAATGTGGGCTACTTACAATGAGCAGTTCTTC,CASSLMWATYNEQFF,many,TRBJ2-1,TRBV7-3,.
TGTGCCAGCAGTGAAGTAGACAGGGGAGGATACAATGAGCAGTTCTTC,CASSEVDRGGYNEQFF,.,TRBJ2-1,TRBV5-4,TRBD1